This TCR beta chain was observed in a study of control samples from healthy donors and cancer patients. The germline CDR1 and CDR2 sequences are KGHSH and LQKENI. V dropped 1 base and J dropped 3 bases, with 13 bases sitting between them. The CDR3 loop spans 15 amino acids. Profiled with immunoSEQ multiplex PCR; TCRdb holds only in-frame clones, not every one. The data contain about 75,000 clones, approximately 84% of them singletons. Sequencing used blood. The sequence came from a man in his fifties in good health. V and J are TRBV18 and TRBJ2-7; the D call may be TRBD1 or TRBD2 (5 bases each). The DNA of the CDR3 is TGTGCCAGCTCACCACAGCAGGGAGATATCTACGAGCAGTACTTC. Translating gives CASSPQQGDIYEQYF.